A single sample gave rise to the 24 T cell receptor beta chains below, sequenced in a study of cytomegalovirus exposure and HLA in healthy donors. The study ran its PCR with 60 Vbeta and 13 Jbeta primers. The method was immunoSEQ multiplex PCR; TCRdb's version includes in-frame clones alone and lacks a portion of them. The repertoire holds 150,000 to 200,000 clones, with nearly 80% as singletons. Sample: PBMCs. All receptors derive from a woman in her twenties or thirties in good health and CMV-seropositive.

The gene calls are TRBV5-1 and TRBJ1-4; 9 bases fit TRBD1. CDR3 size: 15 residues. Germline V gene data show CDR1 as SGHRS and CDR2 as YFSETQ. With V trimmed by 3 bases and J by 7 bases, 7 bases remained unmatched. In DNA form, the CDR3 reads TGCGCCAGCAGCTGGGGATTACAGGGGGCTGAAAAACTGTTTTTT. Its translation: CASSWGLQGAEKLFF.

Only a few counts were recorded for this clone. The chain carries TRBV5-1 and TRBJ2-3; 8 bases match TRBD1. Germline CDR1 and CDR2: SGHRS and YFSETQ. V gave up 4 bases and J gave up 2 bases; unmatched junction bases: 3. This CDR3 is built from 14 residues. CDR3 sequence: CASSLDRATDTQYF. The CDR3 coding sequence is TGCGCCAGCAGCCTGGACAGGGCCACAGATACGCAGTATTTT.

This rearrangement joins TRBV10-3 to TRBJ2-1, with 7 bases aligning to TRBD1. The germline CDR1 and CDR2 sequences are ENHRY and SYGVKD. This CDR3 contains 13 residues. In DNA, the CDR3 is TGTGGGGTGGGGACAGACGTAGACAATGAGCAGTTCTTC. Translation: CGVGTDVDNEQFF.

The chain joins TRBV7-2 to TRBJ1-1; 9 nucleotides agree with TRBD1. V dropped 4 bases and J dropped 10; count of bases not matched to a gene: 13. The CDR3 runs to 15 residues. Germline V lookup: CDR1 SGHTA, CDR2 FQGNSA. The CDR3 nucleotides read TGTGCCAGCAGCTATTCCCGGGACAGGGTTCGCGGAGCTTTCTTT. Its translation is CASSYSRDRVRGAFF.

CDR3 nucleotides: TGCGCCACCTATTACACAAATTCCGGGACAGGAGGTTTGGGTGGTACCGGGGAGCTGTTTTTT. This codes for CATYYTNSGTGGLGGTGELFF. The chain couples TRBV10-1 to TRBJ2-2; 8 nucleotides line up with TRBD1. Losses at the gene ends were 10 bases for V and 5 bases for J; bases not matched to a gene: 30. Germline CDR1 and CDR2: WNHNN and SYGVQD (reference sequence). The CDR3 is 21 residues long.

This clone was picked up a small number of times. This chain's CDR3 is CATSTGLAENTGELFF. DNA for the CDR3: TGTGCCACCAGTACGGGACTAGCGGAAAACACCGGGGAGCTGTTTTTT. This rearrangement joins TRBV15 to TRBJ2-2, with 11 bases identical to TRBD2. V was clipped by 6 bases and J by 2 bases; unmatched bases: 5. Germline V gene sequence: CDR1 LNHNV, CDR2 YYDKDF (reference sequence). The CDR3 sequence is 16 residues long.

The chain is built from TRBV27 and TRBJ1-2, with D unresolved. The V end lost 4 bases, the J end lost 4 bases, and 10 bases lay between the germline ends. The CDR3 is 13 residues long. Germline V gene sequence: CDR1 MNHEY, CDR2 SMNVEV (reference sequence). DNA of the CDR3: TGTGCCAGCAGTTATGGAGCGGGCTATGGCTACACCTTC. This encodes CASSYGAGYGYTF.

The gene calls are TRBV5-1 and TRBJ1-1; D may be TRBD1 (5 bases). Germline V gene sequence: CDR1 SGHRS, CDR2 YFSETQ. The CDR3 covers 17 residues. Trimming removed 3 bases from V and 4 bases from J, with 22 bases in between. In DNA form, the CDR3 reads TGCGCCAGCAGCTATAAGCCCTCGGGAGGCGGGGCCACTGAAGCTTTCTTT. This codes for CASSYKPSGGGATEAFF.

This chain joins TRBV6-5 and TRBJ1-1; D is ambiguous. V was trimmed by 2 bases and J by 10 bases, leaving 8 bases between them. There are 11 residues in the CDR3. CDR1 is MNHEY and CDR2 is SVGAGI in the germline V gene. CDR3 in DNA: TGTGCCAGCAGTTACCTCAACAGAGCTTTCTTT. As protein: CASSYLNRAFF.

This clone was picked up a small number of times. The rearrangement uses TRBV28 and TRBJ2-5; 11 positions agree with TRBD2. Germline values: CDR1 MDHEN, CDR2 SYDVKM. Losses at the gene ends were 5 bases for V and 4 bases for J; bases not matched to a gene: 12. CDR3 size: 17 residues. CDR3 nucleotide sequence: TGTGCCAGCAGTCCCCCAACGACTAGCGGGACTGGAGAGACCCAGTACTTC. Its protein product is CASSPPTTSGTGETQYF.

Written as DNA, the CDR3 is TGTGCCAGCAGTTACTCGACAAGCGGGAGGGTCAATGAGCAGTTCTTC. The encoded protein is CASSYSTSGRVNEQFF. This sequence joins TRBV6-5 and TRBJ2-1; 10 bases fit TRBD2. In germline, CDR1 is MNHEY, CDR2 SVGAGI. Trimming at V came to 0 bases and at J to 6 bases, leaving 5 bases not matched to a gene. This CDR3 has 16 residues.

The chain uses TRBV5-4 and TRBJ2-2, with TRBD2 matching over 12 bases. This CDR3 spans 17 amino acids. Trimming at V came to 1 base and at J to 5 bases, leaving 6 bases not matched to a gene. Germline V lookup: CDR1 SGHNT, CDR2 YYREEE (reference sequence). The CDR3, as DNA: TGTGCCAGCAGCTTGTCCCGACTAGCGGGAGTGACCGGGGAGCTGTTTTTT. Translated, it gives CASSLSRLAGVTGELFF.

This clone has only a few counts. The V gene is TRBV19, the J gene TRBJ1-5; 7 bases fit TRBD1. V shed 6 bases, J shed 1 base, and the junction held 3 bases outside the gene matches. Germline V gene sequence: CDR1 LNHDA, CDR2 SQIVND (reference sequence). The CDR3 extends over 14 amino acids. In DNA form, the CDR3 reads TGTGCCAGTAGAGAGGGACAGAGCAATCAGCCCCAGCATTTT. Encoded protein: CASREGQSNQPQHF. The full variable domain, in which reference TRBV19 and TRBJ1-5 provide the parts outside the CDR3, is DGGITQSPKYLFRKEGQNVTLSCEQNLNHDAMYWYRQDPGQGLRLIYYSQIVNDFQKGDIAEGYSVSREKKESFPLTVTSAQKNPTAFYLCASREGQSNQPQHFGDGTRLSIL.

The chain employs TRBV9 and TRBJ2-2; 7 bases are a match to TRBD1. Germline V gene lookup returns CDR1 SGDLS and CDR2 YYNGEE. V dropped 2 bases and J dropped 5; count of bases not matched to a gene: 3. This CDR3 is built from 14 residues. The CDR3 region has the DNA TGTGCCAGCAGCGTGGGGACAGTGACCGGGGAGCTGTTTTTT. This gives the protein CASSVGTVTGELFF.

The V gene is TRBV5-6, the J gene TRBJ2-5; 8 bases are a match to TRBD2. Unmatched junction bases numbered 6, after V lost 2 bases and J lost 0 bases. This CDR3 is built from 16 residues. CDR1 SGHDT and CDR2 YYEEEE come from the germline V gene. The CDR3, as DNA: TGTGCCAGCAGCTTCTGGCGGGGGGCCGACCAAGAGACCCAGTACTTC. This sequence encodes CASSFWRGADQETQYF.

The J gene is TRBJ2-5, the V gene TRBV14; D not certain. Germline V CDR1 and CDR2: SGHDN, FVKESK. This CDR3 is 13 amino acids long. V was clipped by 1 base and J by 12 bases, with 15 bases between them. This chain's CDR3 is CASSQGLARRKYF. The CDR3 bases are TGTGCCAGCAGCCAAGGCTTGGCAAGAAGAAAGTACTTC. Combining the CDR3 with reference TRBV14 and TRBJ2-5 gives the whole variable domain EAGVTQFPSHSVIEKGQTVTLRCDPISGHDNLYWYRRVMGKEIKFLLHFVKESKQDESGMPNNRFLAERTGGTYSTLKVQPAELEDSGVYFCASSQGLARRKYFGPGTRLLVL.

The chain uses TRBV6-6 and TRBJ2-1; 7 nucleotides line up with TRBD1. The germline CDR1 and CDR2 sequences are MNHNY and SVGAGI (reference sequence). The junction had 6 bases not matched to a gene; V was cut back by 6 bases and J by 7 bases. This CDR3 is 13 amino acids long. CDR3: CASSADRANEQFF. The CDR3, as DNA: TGTGCCAGCAGCGCTGACAGGGCGAATGAGCAGTTCTTC.

This chain joins TRBV10-2 and TRBJ2-5; D may be TRBD1 (5 bases). Deletions cut 8 bases from V and 2 bases from J, with 12 bases between. CDR1 is WSHSY, CDR2 SAAADI, per germline. This CDR3 contains 13 residues. The CDR3 DNA reads TGCGCCAGCGCTCAGACAGTTCAAGAGACCCAGTACTTC. Residues: CASAQTVQETQYF.

The rearrangement uses TRBV7-9 and TRBJ1-2, with 7 bases fitting TRBD1. Germline V gives CDR1 SEHNR, CDR2 FQNEAQ (reference sequence). V gave up 4 bases and J gave up 8 bases; unmatched junction bases: 10. This CDR3 comprises 14 residues. The DNA of the CDR3 is TGTGCCAGCAGCTCGGAGGGACAGATCTTCGGCTACACCTTC. It yields the protein CASSSEGQIFGYTF.

The V gene is TRBV6-5, the J gene TRBJ2-4; 10 bases line up with TRBD1. This CDR3 comprises 13 residues. The J segment lost 9 bases and the V segment lost 5 bases, leaving 4 bases of the junction unmatched. Germline CDR1 and CDR2: MNHEY and SVGAGI. The CDR3 nucleotides read TGTGCCAGCAGTCGGACAGGGGGGTTCATTCAGTACTTC. It translates to CASSRTGGFIQYF.

This chain connects TRBV5-6 to TRBJ2-7; D perhaps matches TRBD2 (5 bases). Germline loops: CDR1 SGHDT, CDR2 YYEEEE. The CDR3 is 14 residues long. V lost 2 bases and J 3 bases, leaving 12 bases between the germline ends. Here the CDR3 DNA reads TGTGCCAGCAGCTTTCGTGGACTTCGCTACGAGCAGTACTTC. Translating it yields CASSFRGLRYEQYF.

The chain combines TRBV5-4 with TRBJ2-7; no clear D. V lost 0 bases, J lost 0 bases, and 4 bases lay in between. The V gene's germline CDR1 is SGHNT and CDR2 YYREEE (reference sequence). The CDR3 loop spans 13 amino acids. The DNA for the CDR3 is TGTGCCAGCAGCTTGGGCAGCTCCTACGAGCAGTACTTC. Translation gives CASSLGSSYEQYF.

The chain employs TRBV18 and TRBJ2-5; 8 nucleotides agree with TRBD2. Germline values: CDR1 KGHSH, CDR2 LQKENI. After removal of 2 bases from V and 5 bases from J, the junction contained 4 bases not matched to a gene. The CDR3 extends over 14 amino acids. CDR3 sequence reads: CASSPTGGRETQYF. The CDR3 nucleotides are TGTGCCAGCTCACCAACGGGAGGGAGGGAGACCCAGTACTTC. The full variable domain, completed using reference TRBV18 and TRBJ2-5, is NAGVMQNPRHLVRRRGQEARLRCSPMKGHSHVYWYRQLPEEGLKFMVYLQKENIIDESGMPKERFSAEFPKEGPSILRIQQVVRGDSAAYFCASSPTGGRETQYFGPGTRLLVL.

The rearrangement links TRBV7-8 to TRBJ1-1; the match to TRBD1 covers 9 bases. Trimming took 1 base from V and 4 from J; bases not matched to a gene: 4. This CDR3 region has 15 residues. The germline gives CDR1 SGHVS, CDR2 FQNEAQ. The CDR3 sequence is CASSLEQGARTEAFF. CDR3 sequence (DNA): TGTGCCAGCAGCTTAGAACAGGGGGCGCGCACTGAAGCTTTCTTT.